These 31 T cell receptor beta chains came from one sample sequenced in a study of cytomegalovirus exposure and HLA in healthy donors (dated by TCRdb to the late 2010s). The method was the immunoSEQ multiplex PCR assay. For the multiplex PCR, a mixture combining 60 forward primers for TCR Vbeta segments and 13 reverse primers for TCR Jbeta segments was used. Here the immuneACCESS table is served through TCRdb, limited to in-frame sequences with V and J called. Missing clones are a known gap in these copies; in checked studies unresolved V genes cover under half, and the rest lacks a known reason. The sample table records roughly 100,000 clones; about 77% of these occur just once. The top ten hold around 5.3% of the sample. Sequencing was carried out using PBMCs. These TCRs come from a woman in her 40s in good health and CMV-seronegative.

This clone was found a few times. This chain links TRBV10-3 with TRBJ2-1; 14 bases fit TRBD2. There are 15 residues in the CDR3. V shed 7 bases, J shed 8 bases, and the junction held 7 bases outside the gene matches. CDR1 and CDR2 (germline): ENHRY, SYGVKD. CDR3 region: CAIMTTSGGGYEQFF. CDR3 nucleotide sequence: TGTGCCATCATGACGACTAGCGGGGGGGGCTATGAGCAGTTCTTC.

The rearrangement links TRBV30 to TRBJ1-2, with TRBD1 matching over 11 bases. V was pared by 3 bases and J by 4 bases, with 13 bases of the junction left unmatched. Germline CDR1 and CDR2: GTSNPN and SVGIG (reference sequence). The CDR3 has 17 amino acids. CDR3 nucleotide sequence: TGTGCCTGGAGCGAAGGACAGGGGGCGGTTCAGGTCTATGGCTACACCTTC. It encodes CAWSEGQGAVQVYGYTF.

The chain carries TRBV6-5 and TRBJ1-6; TRBD1 aligns across 9 bases. The CDR3 spans 15 residues. Unmatched junction bases numbered 12, after V lost 11 bases and J lost 7 bases. Germline V CDR1 and CDR2: MNHEY, SVGAGI. CDR3 nucleotides: TGTGCCTGCTCCCCTTCGGGACAGGGAAATTCACCCCTCCACTTT. Translating gives CACSPSGQGNSPLHF.

CDR3 protein: CASSSQGYEQYF. For the CDR3, the DNA is TGTGCCAGCAGCTCGCAGGGTTACGAGCAGTACTTC. This sequence joins TRBV7-2 and TRBJ2-7, with TRBD1 as a possible D gene (5 bases). The CDR3 covers 12 residues. Germline CDR1 and CDR2: SGHTA and FQGNSA. V dropped 4 bases and J dropped 4 bases, with 8 bases sitting between them.

This clone has just one count. The chain recombines TRBV6-1 with TRBJ2-1; TRBD1 might be the D (6 bases). Trimming shortened V by 8 bases and J by 4 bases, and 15 bases separated the two germline ends. CDR3 length: 14 residues. The germline V gene encodes CDR1 MNHNS and CDR2 SASEGT. This CDR3 reads CASSPGTLYNEQFF. The CDR3 region has the DNA TGTGCCAGCTCTCCAGGGACACTATACAATGAGCAGTTCTTC.

The CDR3 reads CASSPGGATNEKLFF. The CDR3 nucleotides are TGCGCCAGCAGCCCCGGGGGTGCGACTAATGAAAAACTGTTTTTT. J is TRBJ1-4 and V is TRBV5-1; perhaps TRBD1 as D (5 bases). The CDR3 totals 15 residues. Germline assignment: CDR1 SGHRS and CDR2 YFSETQ. V was trimmed by 4 bases and J by 2 bases, leaving 12 bases between them.

The chain uses TRBV5-8 and TRBJ1-1, with a possible D match to TRBD1 (6 bases). V dropped 3 bases and J dropped 2 bases, with 11 bases sitting between them. This CDR3 spans 14 amino acids. The V gene's germline CDR1 is SGHTS and CDR2 YDEGEE. This CDR3 is CASSSGVVNTEAFF. The CDR3 nucleotides are TGTGCCAGCAGCTCAGGGGTGGTAAACACTGAAGCTTTCTTT.

This clone appeared once. The chain is built from TRBV6-5 and TRBJ2-7; TRBD1 agrees at 10 bases. V trimming: 5 bases; J trimming: 4 bases; junction bases outside the gene matches: 8. Per the germline V gene, CDR1 is MNHEY and CDR2 is SVGAGI. The CDR3 extends over 15 amino acids. CDR3 protein: CASSPPAGQGYEQYF. CDR3 DNA: TGTGCCAGCAGTCCTCCCGCGGGACAGGGGTACGAGCAGTACTTC.

The table lists this clone with a few counts. The gene calls are TRBV4-3 and TRBJ1-4, with no clear D. The CDR3 extends over 14 amino acids. Germline V gene data show CDR1 as LGHNA and CDR2 as YSLEER. The V and J ends lost 2 bases and 4 bases respectively, with 8 bases between them. The CDR3 here is CASSQIGGNEKLFF. CDR3 sequence (DNA): TGCGCCAGCAGCCAAATCGGCGGTAATGAAAAACTGTTTTTT.

The CDR3 region has the DNA TGTGCCATCAGTGAGGGGCAGGCTAACTATGGCTACACCTTC. Amino acid sequence: CAISEGQANYGYTF. The gene calls are TRBV10-3 and TRBJ1-2; D not resolved. Germline CDR1 ENHRY, CDR2 SYGVKD. With 2 bases removed from V and 0 bases from J, the gap between germline ends came to 7 bases. This CDR3 contains 14 residues.

The rearrangement links TRBV11-2 to TRBJ1-4, with a tentative D call TRBD1 (5 bases). This CDR3 has 12 residues. The germline CDR1 and CDR2 sequences are SGHAT and FQNNGV. With 0 bases removed from V and 15 bases from J, the gap between germline ends came to 11 bases. CDR3 residues: CASSLDRQTVFF. DNA of the CDR3: TGTGCCAGCAGCTTAGATAGACAGACAGTGTTTTTT.

The chain has TRBV19 and TRBJ1-3; 8 positions match TRBD1. The CDR3 is made up of 19 amino acids. After removal of 6 bases from V and 4 bases from J, the junction contained 20 bases not matched to a gene. Per germline, CDR1 LNHDA and CDR2 SQIVND (reference sequence). CDR3 in amino acids: CASRLNWDGRGRLGNTIYF. The CDR3 coding sequence is TGTGCCAGTAGGTTAAATTGGGACGGCAGGGGGCGTTTAGGAAACACCATATATTTT. The variable domain in full, with the rest retrieved from reference TRBV19 and TRBJ1-3, is DGGITQSPKYLFRKEGQNVTLSCEQNLNHDAMYWYRQDPGQGLRLIYYSQIVNDFQKGDIAEGYSVSREKKESFPLTVTSAQKNPTAFYLCASRLNWDGRGRLGNTIYFGEGSWLTVV.

This chain uses TRBV4-1 with TRBJ1-2; 7 nucleotides agree with TRBD1. Losses at the gene ends were 5 bases for V and 5 bases for J; bases not matched to a gene: 11. The germline CDR1 and CDR2 sequences are MGHRA and YSYEKL. CDR3 length: 15 amino acids. CDR3: CASSSTSGTDYGYTF. The CDR3, as DNA: TGCGCCAGCAGCTCAACATCCGGGACAGATTATGGCTACACCTTC.

The V call is TRBV11-1, the J call TRBJ2-2, with TRBD1 identical over 9 bases. Unmatched junction bases numbered 5, after V lost 2 bases and J lost 4 bases. Germline values: CDR1 SGHAT, CDR2 FQDESV (reference sequence). This CDR3 comprises 16 residues. CDR3 in DNA: TGTGCCAGCAGCTTACGACAGGGGGGTGGCACCGGGGAGCTGTTTTTT. It is translated as CASSLRQGGGTGELFF.

The V gene is TRBV13, the J gene TRBJ2-5; 11 bases map to TRBD2. Germline CDR1 reads PRHDT; CDR2 reads FYEKMQ (reference sequence). J lost 11 bases, V lost 6 bases, and 8 bases had no gene match. The CDR3 has 13 residues. This chain's CDR3 is CASRLAGVASQYF. The DNA for the CDR3 is TGTGCCAGCAGACTAGCGGGGGTTGCCTCTCAGTACTTC.

The chain couples TRBV7-9 to TRBJ1-6; D is unclear. This CDR3 region has 11 residues. From germline, CDR1 is SEHNR and CDR2 FQNEAQ (reference sequence). Trimming shortened V by 4 bases and J by 12 bases, and 7 bases separated the two germline ends. In nucleotides, the CDR3 is TGTGCCAGCAGCTCGGGAGAACCCCTCCACTTT. It translates to CASSSGEPLHF.

This clone was picked up a small number of times. The rearrangement uses TRBV6-1 and TRBJ1-2; weak D call: TRBD1 (6 bases). Germline V gene sequence: CDR1 MNHNS, CDR2 SASEGT. CDR3 length equals 12 residues. The V end was cut by 6 bases, the J end by 8 bases, with 13 bases between. CDR3 nucleotide sequence: TGTGCCAGCAGGCAGGGGTCGGAGGGCTACACCTTC. Protein product: CASRQGSEGYTF.

This clone turned up a few times. This CDR3 reads CASSQATGAFQPQHF. CDR3 in DNA: TGCGCCAGCAGCCAAGCGACAGGGGCTTTTCAGCCCCAGCATTTT. The chain uses TRBV4-1 and TRBJ1-5, with 8 bases identical to TRBD1. J lost 6 bases, V lost 1 base, and 5 bases had no gene match. Germline assignment: CDR1 MGHRA and CDR2 YSYEKL. This CDR3 region has 15 residues.

This chain uses TRBV4-3 with TRBJ2-7, with TRBD2 matching over 10 bases. The V gene end was trimmed by 1 base and the J gene end by 4 bases; junction bases not matched to a gene: 4. CDR3 length: 15 amino acids. CDR1 is LGHNA and CDR2 is YSLEER in the germline V gene. Here the CDR3 reads CASSQAQRGGYEQYF. CDR3 nucleotides: TGCGCCAGCAGCCAAGCCCAGCGGGGGGGATACGAGCAGTACTTC.

The rearrangement uses TRBV29-1 and TRBJ2-7, with 11 bases identical to TRBD1. The CDR3 is made up of 11 amino acids. Germline CDR1 reads SQVTM; CDR2 reads ANQGSEA. Trimming took 7 bases from V and 6 from J; bases not matched to a gene: 2. The CDR3 DNA sequence: TGCAGCGGGGGACAGGGGGGCGAGCAGTACTTC. Amino acids: CSGGQGGEQYF.

The V call is TRBV12-5, the J call TRBJ2-1, with 10 bases identical to TRBD1. V lost 0 bases to trimming and J lost 8 bases; unmatched junction nucleotides: 10. This CDR3 comprises 17 residues. Germline V gene sequence: CDR1 LGHNT, CDR2 FRNRAP. The CDR3 coding sequence is TGTGCTAGTGGTTTGGTATTATGGGACAGGGGAGATCATGAGCAGTTCTTC. This sequence encodes CASGLVLWDRGDHEQFF. Combining the CDR3 with reference TRBV12-5 and TRBJ2-1 gives the whole variable domain DARVTQTPRHKVTEMGQEVTMRCQPILGHNTVFWYRQTMMQGLELLAYFRNRAPLDDSGMPKDRFSAEMPDATLATLKIQPSEPRDSAVYFCASGLVLWDRGDHEQFFGPGTRLTVL.

The V and J genes are TRBV29-1 and TRBJ1-1; perhaps TRBD1 as D (6 bases). The CDR3 is 14 residues long. The V and J ends lost 6 bases and 0 bases respectively, with 14 bases between them. The germline V gene has CDR1 SQVTM and CDR2 ANQGSEA. In DNA form, the CDR3 reads TGCAGCGTGAGGGGGGGGGCCCTGAACACTGAAGCTTTCTTT. Amino acids: CSVRGGALNTEAFF. The full variable domain, in which reference TRBV29-1 and TRBJ1-1 provide the parts outside the CDR3, is SAVISQKPSRDICQRGTSLTIQCQVDSQVTMMFWYRQQPGQSLTLIATANQGSEATYESGFVIDKFPISRPNLTFSTLTVSNMSPEDSSIYLCSVRGGALNTEAFFGQGTRLTVV.

This sequence joins TRBV6-1 and TRBJ1-5; D remains unclear. The CDR3 is made up of 13 amino acids. The germline V and J ends were trimmed by 4 bases and 6 bases, with 10 bases remaining between them. Per the germline V gene, CDR1 is MNHNS and CDR2 is SASEGT. The CDR3 region has the DNA TGTGCCAGCAGTGGGCCTTTTCCTCAGCCCCAGCATTTT. Its protein product is CASSGPFPQPQHF.

The chain is built from TRBV9 and TRBJ2-5; 10 positions match TRBD2. This CDR3 contains 18 residues. The trim removed 0 bases at V and 5 bases at J, leaving 13 bases unmatched. Germline CDR1 and CDR2: SGDLS and YYNGEE. CDR3 in amino acids: CASSVASAGGPSGETQYF. In DNA form, the CDR3 reads TGTGCCAGCAGCGTAGCCTCAGCGGGGGGGCCCTCGGGTGAGACCCAGTACTTC.

The rearrangement links TRBV5-1 to TRBJ2-2; 9 bases agree with TRBD1. V gave up 4 bases and J gave up 4 bases; unmatched junction bases: 8. The CDR3 runs 16 residues. Looked up from germline, CDR1 is SGHRS and CDR2 is YFSETQ. Here the CDR3 reads CASSTGQGMSTGELFF. The CDR3, as DNA: TGCGCCAGCAGCACCGGACAGGGGATGAGCACCGGGGAGCTGTTTTTT. Supplemented by reference TRBV5-1 and TRBJ2-2, the full variable domain reads KAGVTQTPRYLIKTRGQQVTLSCSPISGHRSVSWYQQTPGQGLQFLFEYFSETQRNKGNFPGRFSGRQFSNSRSEMNVSTLELGDSALYLCASSTGQGMSTGELFFGEGSRLTVL.

The genes are TRBV6-6 and TRBJ2-1, with 9 bases lining up with TRBD2. CDR3 size: 16 residues. Germline assignment: CDR1 MNHNY and CDR2 SVGAGI (reference sequence). Trimming took 0 bases from V and 12 from J; bases not matched to a gene: 12. The DNA of the CDR3 is TGTGCCAGCAGTTACTCGATTAGCGGGGGCCCCCCGGGGCAGTTCTTC. Protein product: CASSYSISGGPPGQFF.

The CDR3 DNA follows: TGTGCCAGCAGCTTAGGACAGAGCCCCTACGAGCAGTACTTC. As protein: CASSLGQSPYEQYF. The chain joins TRBV5-4 to TRBJ2-7; a weak D match, TRBD1 (6 bases). Trimming took 2 bases from V and 2 from J, leaving 11 bases between them. The germline CDR1 and CDR2 sequences are SGHNT and YYREEE (reference sequence). The CDR3 has 14 residues.

The V and J genes are TRBV27 and TRBJ1-5, with D maybe TRBD1 (5 bases). The CDR3 has 14 amino acids. Trimming removed 4 bases from V and 3 bases from J, with 10 bases in between. Per germline, CDR1 MNHEY and CDR2 SMNVEV (reference sequence). The CDR3 reads CASSYQGNNQPQHF. In DNA, the CDR3 is TGTGCCAGCAGTTATCAGGGCAACAATCAGCCCCAGCATTTT.

V and J are TRBV30 and TRBJ1-6; no clear D. The CDR3 is 15 residues long. The germline gives CDR1 GTSNPN, CDR2 SVGIG (reference sequence). Trimming cost V 3 bases and J 0 bases, with 9 bases left between them. In nucleotides, the CDR3 is TGTGCCTGGAGACCGCTAAGCTCCTATAATTCACCCCTCCACTTT. This gives the protein CAWRPLSSYNSPLHF.

The chain carries TRBV5-4 and TRBJ2-2; D may be TRBD1 (6 bases). Between the trimmed V and J ends, which lost 2 bases and 4 bases, there was a span of 6 bases. Germline CDR1 reads SGHNT; CDR2 reads YYREEE (reference sequence). This CDR3 region has 13 residues. The CDR3 spells CASSFRGTGELFF. The DNA for the CDR3 is TGTGCCAGCAGCTTCAGGGGCACCGGGGAGCTGTTTTTT.

CDR3 amino acids: CASSLDRVNTEAFF. For the CDR3, the DNA is TGTGCCAGCAGCTTGGACAGAGTGAACACTGAAGCTTTCTTT. V is TRBV5-6 and J is TRBJ1-1; D unclear. The CDR3 is 14 residues long. Per germline, CDR1 SGHDT and CDR2 YYEEEE. V was clipped by 0 bases and J by 0 bases, with 6 bases between them.